This TCR beta chain derives from a study of blood T cells in healthy people across ages. For the second PCR, which ran for 7 to 11 cycles, a sample-barcoded 5' primer and a J-beta primer mix were used. TCRdb reanalysed the 5' RACE reads using MiXCR and keeps one entry per CDR3 protein. The sample shows hundreds of thousands of distinct CDR3 sequences, about 61% of them seen only once. Study-level results: Among T cells, TCR beta diversity per million cells dropped roughly linearly as age rose.

In germline, CDR1 is SNHLY, CDR2 FYNNEI. This CDR3 contains 15 residues. Trimming cost V 5 bases and J 0 bases, with 11 bases left between them. This clonotype has only a few counts. The antigen is unknown. The chain has TRBV2 and TRBJ1-5, with unresolved D. Sequencing input: blood. This sequence originates from a man in his forties in good health. In DNA form, the CDR3 reads TGTGCCAGCAGTATGGCCCGGAATAGCAATCAGCCCCAGCATTTT. It translates to CASSMARNSNQPQHF.